Below are 19 T cell receptor beta chains sequenced from a single sample in a study of blood T cell repertoires in COVID-19. Measured with immunoSEQ multiplex PCR; TCRdb has only the in-frame clones, and not every one. This sample carries fewer than 150,000 clones, more than 80% of them seen once, and the ten largest clones take about 8.1%. Sequenced sample: peripheral blood. These receptors originate from a woman aged 40 to 49 with acute or convalescent COVID-19.

The rearrangement uses TRBV7-9 and TRBJ2-1; unclear D gene. Trimming took 7 bases from V and 6 from J, leaving 7 bases between them. Germline V lookup: CDR1 SEHNR, CDR2 FQNEAQ (reference sequence). The CDR3 has 11 residues. CDR3 region: CASTPRNEQFF. In nucleotides, the CDR3 is TGTGCCAGCACCCCTCGCAATGAGCAGTTCTTC.

The sample holds one count of this clone. The chain couples TRBV2 to TRBJ2-2, with 9 bases that match TRBD2. With 7 bases clipped from V and 7 bases from J, the junction kept 7 bases outside the gene matches. This CDR3 is 14 amino acids long. Germline V CDR1 and CDR2: SNHLY, FYNNEI. CDR3 coding DNA: TGTGCCAGCAACGGCGGGGGGGCTATCGGGGAGCTGTTTTTT. Translated, it gives CASNGGGAIGELFF.

The rearrangement links TRBV3-1 (or the pseudogene TRBV3-2) to TRBJ2-7; D is possibly TRBD1 (5 bases). The CDR3 consists of 14 residues. Germline CDR1 LGHDT, CDR2 YNNKEL (reference sequence). V was trimmed by 6 bases and J by 2 bases, leaving 14 bases between them. CDR3 DNA: TGTGCCAGCAGTCCGGTCCCCAGGGCCTACGAGCAGTACTTC. Translation: CASSPVPRAYEQYF.

V usage is TRBV5-1 and J usage is TRBJ1-1; 9 positions agree with TRBD1. The CDR3 extends over 16 amino acids. Per germline, CDR1 SGHRS and CDR2 YFSETQ. V lost 2 bases and J lost 5; bases outside the gene matches: 10. Here the CDR3 DNA reads TGCGCCAGCAGCTTCCTTTCGGGACAGGGTAGTACTGAAGCTTTCTTT. The encoded protein is CASSFLSGQGSTEAFF.

The chain recombines TRBV5-4 with TRBJ2-1; the match to TRBD2 covers 7 bases. With 3 bases clipped from V and 6 bases from J, the junction kept 9 bases outside the gene matches. Germline loops: CDR1 SGHNT, CDR2 YYREEE (reference sequence). The CDR3 runs to 15 residues. The CDR3 protein is CASSYRDYIFNEQFF. In nucleotides, the CDR3 is TGTGCCAGCAGCTACCGGGACTACATTTTCAATGAGCAGTTCTTC.

This sequence joins TRBV6-5 and TRBJ1-5, with TRBD1 as a possible D gene (5 bases). The V end lost 9 bases, the J end lost 3 bases, and 18 bases lay between the germline ends. CDR3 length: 15 residues. Germline V CDR1 and CDR2: MNHEY, SVGAGI. As DNA, the CDR3 is TGTGCCAGTTCCGGGGGGAGGTACTTCAATCAGCCCCAGCATTTT. Translated, it gives CASSGGRYFNQPQHF.

The rearrangement joins TRBV5-1 to TRBJ1-3, with D hard to call. The germline V gene encodes CDR1 SGHRS and CDR2 YFSETQ. Trimming pared 4 bases from V and 0 bases from J, leaving 8 bases between. CDR3 length: 14 residues. The CDR3 sequence is CASSRTVSGNTIYF. The CDR3 region has the DNA TGCGCCAGCAGCCGGACTGTCTCTGGAAACACCATATATTTT.

This clone was counted only a few times. This sequence joins TRBV9 and TRBJ1-2; TRBD1 matches 8 bases. The CDR3 covers 13 residues. After removal of 5 bases from V and 2 bases from J, the junction contained 2 bases not matched to a gene. Germline CDR1 is SGDLS and CDR2 is YYNGEE. This CDR3 is CASSYRGNYGYTF. In DNA, the CDR3 is TGTGCCAGCAGTTACAGGGGGAACTATGGCTACACCTTC.

This chain uses TRBV6-2 or TRBV6-3 with TRBJ1-5; TRBD1 is a possible D gene (6 bases). The CDR3 sequence is 16 residues long. Germline values: CDR1 MNHEY, CDR2 SVGEGT. Deletions cut 5 bases from V and 2 bases from J, with 16 bases between. The CDR3 loop is CASSRDRNGGNQPQHF. CDR3 DNA: TGTGCCAGCAGTCGCGACAGGAACGGGGGCAATCAGCCCCAGCATTTT.

The chain links TRBV5-1 to TRBJ1-1; 8 positions match TRBD1. V gave up 5 bases and J gave up 4 bases; unmatched junction bases: 7. Germline V gene data show CDR1 as SGHRS and CDR2 as YFSETQ. This CDR3 comprises 14 residues. CDR3 in DNA: TGCGCCAGCAGTTCAGGGGGCAATCCCACTGAAGCTTTCTTT. It specifies CASSSGGNPTEAFF.

The CDR3 protein is CASSVDGAYGYTF. DNA for the CDR3: TGTGCCAGCAGCGTCGACGGAGCATATGGCTACACCTTC. J is TRBJ1-2 and V is TRBV9, with unresolved D. Germline V gene data show CDR1 as SGDLS and CDR2 as YYNGEE. V was trimmed by 2 bases and J by 5 bases, leaving 10 bases between them. CDR3 length: 13 amino acids.

The chain employs TRBV18 and TRBJ1-6; TRBD1 is a possible D gene (5 bases). The length of the CDR3 is 15 residues. V gave up 3 bases and J gave up 7 bases, with 13 bases separating them. Germline assignment: CDR1 KGHSH and CDR2 LQKENI. The CDR3 bases are TGTGCCAGCTCACCGATCAGGACAATGAATTCACCCCTCCACTTT. Protein: CASSPIRTMNSPLHF.

J is TRBJ2-7 and V is TRBV6-5, with D possibly being TRBD2 (5 bases). Per the germline V gene, CDR1 is MNHEY and CDR2 is SVGAGI. CDR3 length equals 14 residues. Trimming removed 6 bases from V and 2 bases from J, with 14 bases in between. CDR3 residues: CASSPPRVPYEQYF. The CDR3 DNA is TGTGCCAGCAGCCCCCCGCGGGTACCCTACGAGCAGTACTTC.

The gene calls are TRBV7-2 and TRBJ2-2; 7 positions match TRBD2. Germline V CDR1 and CDR2: SGHTA, FQGNSA. The V and J ends lost 5 bases and 2 bases, in that order; junction bases with no gene match: 8. CDR3 length: 16 residues. The CDR3 sequence: CASSPITGGNTGELFF. As DNA, the CDR3 is TGTGCCAGCAGCCCAATAACGGGGGGTAACACCGGGGAGCTGTTTTTT.

This clone was seen a single time. The chain uses TRBV11-2 and TRBJ2-5, with D possibly being TRBD2 (5 bases). Trimming removed 5 bases from V and 5 bases from J, with 6 bases in between. Germline loops: CDR1 SGHAT, CDR2 FQNNGV. The length of the CDR3 is 11 residues. The CDR3 DNA is TGTGCCAGCAGCCCGGGGGAGACCCAGTACTTC. The encoded protein is CASSPGETQYF.

This clone appeared a few times. The genes are TRBV5-8 and TRBJ1-1; TRBD1 matches at 10 bases. Trimming cost V 2 bases and J 5 bases; bases outside gene matches: 6. The CDR3 contains 15 residues. CDR1 and CDR2 from the germline V gene are SGHTS and YDEGEE. CDR3 DNA: TGTGCCAGCAGCTTAACGGGACAGGGGAGGACTGAAGCTTTCTTT. Translated, it gives CASSLTGQGRTEAFF.

This chain links TRBV12-3 or TRBV12-4 with TRBJ1-6; D is uncertain. This CDR3 contains 13 residues. V lost 6 bases to trimming and J lost 5 bases, with 8 bases between them. CDR3 amino acids: CASSIQNNSPLHF. The CDR3 DNA follows: TGTGCCAGCAGCATACAGAATAATTCACCCCTCCACTTT.

V is TRBV7-6 and J is TRBJ2-3; D might be TRBD1 (5 bases). There are 15 residues in the CDR3. Germline CDR1 SGHVS, CDR2 FNYEAQ. Trimming stripped 5 bases from V and 4 bases from J, with 16 bases between. The chain's CDR3 is CASSVGVLIADTQYF. Written as DNA, the CDR3 is TGTGCCAGCAGCGTAGGGGTACTAATCGCAGATACGCAGTATTTT.

This clone was observed a single time. V and J are TRBV6-5 and TRBJ1-1, with D unclear. V was shortened by 5 bases and J by 7 bases, with 20 bases between the two germline ends. CDR1 and CDR2 from the germline V gene are MNHEY and SVGAGI. The CDR3 totals 15 residues. As DNA, the CDR3 is TGTGCCAGCAGTCCGGCAAGCCTGGGCACCAATGAAGCTTTCTTT. Translated, it gives CASSPASLGTNEAFF.